This T cell receptor beta chain was obtained from a study of blood T cell repertoires in COVID-19. Study-level information: COVID-19 samples collected from the United States, Italy and Spain covered acute and convalescent phases. T cells, B-cell-depleted T cells, or PBMCs supplied cDNA or gDNA.

V was shortened by 2 bases and J by 4 bases, with 9 bases between the two germline ends. CDR1 MNHEY and CDR2 SVGAGI come from the germline V gene. This CDR3 is built from 15 residues. Authors' data handling: Reference gene primer amplification yielded estimated nucleated cell counts. The table came from immunoSEQ multiplex PCR; TCRdb's copy has only in-frame clones and leaves some out. For V, J and clone size, that table is used; D and trimming come from the DNA. The table records about 360,000 clones, roughly 86% of them present only once. The rearrangement links TRBV6-5 to TRBJ2-6; tentatively, D is TRBD2 (5 bases). This clonotype was sampled from a human donor in a cohort sampled during active COVID-19. Material: peripheral blood. The DNA of the CDR3 is TGTGCCAGCAGTTACCGGGGAGTAGGGGCCAACGTCCTGACTTTC. Amino acids: CASSYRGVGANVLTF.